Described below is a single T cell receptor (beta chain) sequence and its context. Original methodology: Reference gene primer amplification yielded estimated nucleated cell counts. The assay was immunoSEQ multiplex PCR, and TCRdb's table has in-frame clones only and misses some. That table gives V, J and clone size, and the DNA gave D and trimming. The sample has about 76,000 clones; 80% to 90% are singletons. The data derive from a study of blood T cell repertoires in COVID-19. Study information: Researchers got acute and convalescent COVID-19 samples from the United States, Italy and Spain. Sources were T cells, B-cell-depleted T cells, or PBMCs; the material itself was cDNA or gDNA.

Germline CDR1 reads SGHTA; CDR2 reads FQGNSA. The CDR3 length is 15 residues. V lost 5 bases and J lost 5, with 16 bases in between. This chain links TRBV7-2 with TRBJ2-1, with D possibly matching TRBD1 (5 bases). This sequence originates from a human donor in a cohort sampled during active COVID-19. Sequenced sample: peripheral blood. CDR3 sequence (DNA): TGTGCCAGCAGCGGGGTCATGGGGCTCCACAATGAGCAGTTCTTC. Translating it yields CASSGVMGLHNEQFF. Full variable domain (missing parts from reference TRBV7-2 and TRBJ2-1): GAGVSQSPSNKVTEKGKDVELRCDPISGHTALYWYRQSLGQGLEFLIYFQGNSAPDKSGLPSDRFSAERTGGSVSTLTIQRTQQEDSAVYLCASSGVMGLHNEQFFGPGTRLTVL.